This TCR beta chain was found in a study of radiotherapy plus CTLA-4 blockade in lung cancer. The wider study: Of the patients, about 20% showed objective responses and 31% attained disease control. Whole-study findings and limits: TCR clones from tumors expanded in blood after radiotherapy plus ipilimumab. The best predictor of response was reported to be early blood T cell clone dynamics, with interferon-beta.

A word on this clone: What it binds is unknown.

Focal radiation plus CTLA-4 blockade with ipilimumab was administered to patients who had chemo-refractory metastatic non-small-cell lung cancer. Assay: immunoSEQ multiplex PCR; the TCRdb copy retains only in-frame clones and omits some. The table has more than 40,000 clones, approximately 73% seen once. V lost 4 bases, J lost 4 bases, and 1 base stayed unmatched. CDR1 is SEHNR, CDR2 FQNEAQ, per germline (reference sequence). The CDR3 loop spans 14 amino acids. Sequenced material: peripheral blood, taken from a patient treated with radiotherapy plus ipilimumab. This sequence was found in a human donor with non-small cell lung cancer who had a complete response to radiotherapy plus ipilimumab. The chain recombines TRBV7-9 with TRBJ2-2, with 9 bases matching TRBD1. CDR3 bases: TGTGCCAGCAGCTGGACAGGGGTCACCGGGGAGCTGTTTTTT. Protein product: CASSWTGVTGELFF.